This T cell receptor beta chain was sequenced in a study of shared clonotypes between healthy human individuals. The sample holds one count of this clone. What it binds is not known. Germline loops: CDR1 SGHVS, CDR2 FNYEAQ. The CDR3 runs to 18 residues. The trim removed 5 bases at V and 4 bases at J, leaving 14 bases unmatched. The sorted-subset replicate PCRs were given roughly 190 ng DNA, which is approximately 30,000 T cell genomes. Generated by immunoSEQ multiplex PCR, the TCRdb table keeps only in-frame clones and is missing some. The sample carries millions of clones, 90% to 95% recorded once. General study results and limits: Memory subsets generally showed smaller estimated richness than naive subsets did. Unshared clonotypes carried lower generation probabilities than those common to all four donors. A limitation of the genetic and exposure-history diversity represented arose from few donors.

The sample taken for sequencing was naive CD4+ T cells from PBMCs. The sample's subset: CD45RA+ positively selected. The chain combines TRBV7-6 with TRBJ2-3; 11 nucleotides match TRBD2. The sequence derives from a man between 18 and 35 years old in good health. Some clones in this sample may be carry-over from other donors' samples. CDR3 DNA sequence: TGTGCCAGCAGCAATCTCATAGCGGGAGGGCCTAAGGCAGATACGCAGTATTTT. Its translation is CASSNLIAGGPKADTQYF.